Each of the 14 T cell receptor beta chains below was sequenced from the same sample in a study of PD-L1 blockade in urothelial cancer. Sequenced by immunoSEQ multiplex PCR; TCRdb stores in-frame clones only, minus some. The repertoire holds about 52,000 clones, approximately 81% seen once, with approximately 3.8% in the top ten. Time point meaning: pretreatment peripheral blood. Sequenced here: PBMCs, sampled around atezolizumab (anti-PD-L1) treatment. Receptor source: a man between 65 and 85 years old with urothelial cancer.

This sequence joins TRBV5-6 and TRBJ1-6; possible D gene TRBD1, 6 bases. The CDR3 has 15 amino acids. Trimming cost V 9 bases and J 5 bases, with 18 bases left between them. Looked up from germline, CDR1 is SGHDT and CDR2 is YYEEEE. The CDR3 bases are TGTGCCACCTCGGACAGCCTGGGCGATAATTCACCCCTCCACTTT. This codes for CATSDSLGDNSPLHF.

This chain joins TRBV10-3 and TRBJ2-3, with D perhaps TRBD2 (6 bases). V was shortened by 0 bases and J by 9 bases, with 7 bases between the two germline ends. There are 12 residues in the CDR3. Germline V gives CDR1 ENHRY, CDR2 SYGVKD. DNA for the CDR3: TGTGCCATCAGTGAGTCTCGGGGGACGCAGTATTTT. Amino acids: CAISESRGTQYF.

On this clone itself: The same CDR3 arises from other DNA sequences in this sample as well. The chain has TRBV5-1 and TRBJ1-1; D perhaps matches TRBD1 (5 bases). Germline values: CDR1 SGHRS, CDR2 YFSETQ. V was trimmed by 0 bases and J by 5 bases, leaving 11 bases between them. The CDR3 contains 14 residues. The CDR3 here is CASSLEQGRTEAFF. DNA for the CDR3: TGCGCCAGCAGCTTGGAGCAGGGCAGGACTGAAGCTTTCTTT.

The count of this clone is one. The chain couples TRBV6-1 to TRBJ1-5; the D is unclear. This CDR3 is built from 13 residues. CDR1 MNHNS and CDR2 SASEGT come from the germline V gene. Trimming stripped 1 base from V and 6 bases from J, with 7 bases between. CDR3 in DNA: TGTGCCAGCAGTGAAGTGAAGAGTCAGCCCCAGCATTTT. Translated: CASSEVKSQPQHF.

The rearrangement uses TRBV11-1 and TRBJ2-1; 7 nucleotides match TRBD1. Unmatched junction bases numbered 6, after V lost 3 bases and J lost 7 bases. CDR1 and CDR2 from the germline V gene are SGHAT and FQDESV (reference sequence). The CDR3 extends over 14 amino acids. The CDR3 nucleotides read TGTGCCAGCAGCTTGAGACAGGGCACAAATGAGCAGTTCTTC. Translation gives CASSLRQGTNEQFF. The full variable domain, in which reference TRBV11-1 and TRBJ2-1 provide the parts outside the CDR3, is EAEVAQSPRYKITEKSQAVAFWCDPISGHATLYWYRQILGQGPELLVQFQDESVVDDSQLPKDRFSAERLKGVDSTLKIQPAELGDSAMYLCASSLRQGTNEQFFGPGTRLTVL.

The J gene is TRBJ2-3, the V gene TRBV4-2; 7 bases line up with TRBD2. The length of the CDR3 is 15 residues. Germline V gives CDR1 LGHNA, CDR2 YNFKEQ. Trimming removed 0 bases from V and 4 bases from J; junction bases left unmatched: 4. CDR3 nucleotides: TGTGCCAGCAGCCAAGAGCGGGAGAGGGCAGATACGCAGTATTTT. Protein product: CASSQERERADTQYF.

This clone was detected a few times. The rearrangement joins TRBV7-3 to TRBJ1-1; D is undetermined. CDR3 length: 13 residues. Trimming shortened V by 3 bases and J by 1 base, and 6 bases separated the two germline ends. Germline values: CDR1 SGHTA, CDR2 FQGTGA. CDR3 bases: TGTGCCAGCAGCTTGCGGAGGAACACTGAAGCTTTCTTT. It yields the protein CASSLRRNTEAFF.

This clone was counted a few times. The chain joins TRBV6-5 to TRBJ1-5, with D perhaps matching TRBD1 (5 bases). The CDR3 covers 12 residues. Germline V gives CDR1 MNHEY, CDR2 SVGAGI. The V gene lost 6 bases and the J gene lost 7 bases, with 10 bases spanning the gap. As DNA, the CDR3 is TGTGCCAGCAGGGGGCTAGGGCAGCCCCAGCATTTT. Translated: CASRGLGQPQHF.

This clone has just a few counts. V gene TRBV2 combines with J gene TRBJ1-4, with TRBD1 identical over 7 bases. J gave up 3 bases and V 8 bases, and 9 bases lay outside the gene matches. The germline V gene has CDR1 SNHLY and CDR2 FYNNEI. The length of the CDR3 is 15 residues. CDR3 coding DNA: TGTGCCAGCGGCATATACAGGGGACCTAATGAAAAACTGTTTTTT. It yields the protein CASGIYRGPNEKLFF.

This clone was seen a few times. V gene TRBV18 combines with J gene TRBJ1-6, with D unresolved. Germline lookup yields CDR1 KGHSH and CDR2 LQKENI. V lost 3 bases to trimming and J lost 4 bases, with 7 bases between them. The CDR3 covers 14 residues. CDR3 residues: CASSPEAYNSPLHF. The CDR3 DNA is TGTGCCAGCTCACCCGAGGCTTATAATTCACCCCTCCACTTT.

The CDR3 here is CSTGQGDIQYF. DNA for the CDR3: TGCAGTACCGGACAGGGTGACATTCAGTACTTC. The rearrangement uses TRBV20-1 and TRBJ2-4; 8 bases agree with TRBD1. The CDR3 length is 11 residues. In germline, CDR1 is DFQATT, CDR2 SNEGSKA (reference sequence). V lost 8 bases to trimming and J lost 8 bases; unmatched junction nucleotides: 5.

The chain carries TRBV12-5 and TRBJ1-5; TRBD1 matches 8 bases. Looked up from germline, CDR1 is LGHNT and CDR2 is FRNRAP. The V gene end was trimmed by 1 base and the J gene end by 3 bases; junction bases not matched to a gene: 2. This CDR3 has 15 amino acids. The CDR3 coding sequence is TGTGCTAGTGGTTTGGGGGACAGGTACAATCAGCCCCAGCATTTT. The encoded protein is CASGLGDRYNQPQHF.

The chain carries TRBV29-1 and TRBJ2-2; 7 positions agree with TRBD1. CDR3 length equals 15 residues. The junction had 9 bases not matched to a gene; V was cut back by 4 bases and J by 4 bases. Germline V gene lookup returns CDR1 SQVTM and CDR2 ANQGSEA. CDR3 in amino acids: CSVVPVDRATGELFF. In DNA, the CDR3 is TGCAGCGTTGTACCAGTAGACAGGGCCACCGGGGAGCTGTTTTTT.

The CDR3 reads CATSRARGVNQPQHF. CDR3 nucleotides: TGTGCCACCAGCAGAGCCAGGGGAGTTAATCAGCCCCAGCATTTT. The rearrangement links TRBV15 to TRBJ1-5; tentative D call: TRBD1 (6 bases). This CDR3 contains 15 residues. The V gene's germline CDR1 is LNHNV and CDR2 YYDKDF (reference sequence). The V end lost 1 base, the J end lost 4 bases, and 11 bases lay between the germline ends.